The T cell receptor (beta chain) under discussion was sequenced for a study of T-cell reconstitution after alpha-beta-depleted transplantation in children. This clonotype has more than one count but fewer than ten. Unique molecular identifiers featured in how the TCRbeta library was prepared. TCRdb recomputed calls from the PCR reads with MiXCR, one row per CDR3 protein. The sample gives hundreds of thousands of distinct CDR3 sequences, around 13% of which show up once; 0.79% is in the top ten. The length of the CDR3 is 18 residues. Germline assignment: CDR1 SGHTA and CDR2 FQGTGA. Losses at the gene ends were 5 bases for V and 4 bases for J; bases not matched to a gene: 15.

The V gene is TRBV7-3, the J gene TRBJ2-3; 10 positions agree with TRBD2. The sequenced sample was PBMCs, obtained before TCRalphabeta/CD19-depleted stem cell transplant. The clonotype comes from a girl between 2 and 10 years old with congenital amegakaryocytic thrombocytopenia, due to receive a stem cell transplant. CDR3 residues: CASSPTPNLAGVADTQYF. The CDR3 DNA reads as TGTGCCAGCAGCCCAACCCCAAACCTAGCGGGAGTTGCAGATACGCAGTATTTT.